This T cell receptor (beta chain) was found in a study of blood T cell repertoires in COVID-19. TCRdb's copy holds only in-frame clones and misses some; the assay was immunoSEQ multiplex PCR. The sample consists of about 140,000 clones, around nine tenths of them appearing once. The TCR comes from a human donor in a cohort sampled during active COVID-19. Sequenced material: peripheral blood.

The CDR3 loop reads CASSPDREFYGYTF. The DNA for the CDR3 is TGTGCCAGCTCCCCGGACAGAGAATTCTATGGCTACACCTTC. This sequence joins TRBV6-5 and TRBJ1-2, with D possibly TRBD1 on 6 matching bases. Germline V lookup: CDR1 MNHEY, CDR2 SVGAGI. The CDR3 runs 14 residues. Trimming took off 8 bases at V and 4 bases at J, with 17 bases between the two ends.